The clone carrying this T cell receptor beta chain was found a few times. As yet, its antigen is unknown. These data are taken from a study of neoadjuvant anti-PD-1 for oral cavity cancer. Overall study context: Patients without progression got a fourth dose around day 43. Findings and limits, study-wide: Larger post-treatment preexisting tumor clones tracked with greater tumor shrinkage. Higher pretreatment Treg/Th17 ratios tracked higher pretreatment blood clonality.

Tumor libraries mostly used roughly 5.2 ug genomic DNA, two replicates each. Measured with immunoSEQ multiplex PCR; TCRdb has only the in-frame clones, and not every one. Of roughly 25,000 clones in the sample, over 20% were seen once. Time point: after neoadjuvant nivolumab, at surgical resection. V dropped 10 bases and J dropped 3 bases, with 11 bases sitting between them. Germline lookup yields CDR1 MNHEY and CDR2 SVGAGI. This CDR3 region has 12 residues. The receptor comes from a person between 35 and 79 years old with oral cavity squamous cell carcinoma. This specimen consisted of tumor tissue, obtained after nivolumab (anti-PD-1) treatment. The V call is TRBV6-5, the J call TRBJ2-3; maybe TRBD1 (6 bases). The DNA of the CDR3 is TGTGCCACCGGCAGGGGTACAGATACGCAGTATTTT. Its protein product is CATGRGTDTQYF.